The entry that follows covers one T cell receptor beta chain sequence. The source of the sample is a study of control samples from healthy donors and cancer patients. Some clones are missing from TCRdb's copy, which holds only in-frame ones; the method was immunoSEQ multiplex PCR. The table lists 100,000 or so clones, about 88% of them singletons. The germline V gene encodes CDR1 SGHTA and CDR2 FQGNSA. The CDR3 is made up of 15 amino acids. Trimming removed 1 base from V and 4 bases from J; junction bases left unmatched: 2. This sequence joins TRBV7-2 and TRBJ2-5; 11 nucleotides align to TRBD2. The sequenced sample consisted of blood. This receptor was identified in a woman in her forties or fifties in good health. The CDR3 DNA sequence: TGTGCCAGCAGCTTAGTACTAGCGGGGGTAGAGACCCAGTACTTC. Translation gives CASSLVLAGVETQYF.